The present entry profiles one T cell receptor beta chain with its context. This sample stems from a study of early T cells in non-severe SARS-CoV-2 infection. Study summary: Sequencing was performed on bulk RNA from unsorted whole blood, leaving chains unpaired.

The length of the CDR3 is 18 residues. Looked up from germline, CDR1 is LGHDT and CDR2 is YNNKEL (reference sequence). Trimming pared 2 bases from V and 8 bases from J, leaving 25 bases between. Researchers attached unique molecular identifiers to individual cDNA molecules. TCRdb re-called the 5' RACE reads through MiXCR, storing one row per CDR3 protein. Of 85,000 to 90,000 distinct CDR3 sequences in the sample, 14% were seen once. This chain joins TRBV3-1 and TRBJ2-1, with a tentative D call TRBD2 (6 bases). The sample taken for sequencing was whole blood. The sequence was collected from an adult who was a healthcare worker with PCR-confirmed SARS-CoV-2 infection or an uninfected control (not recorded which). The CDR3 spells CASSQSPPRVGGWYEQFF. As DNA, the CDR3 is TGTGCCAGCAGCCAAAGCCCACCTCGGGTGGGGGGATGGTATGAGCAGTTCTTC.